The 20 T cell receptor beta chains below come from one sample, sequenced in a study of identical twins. TCRdb reprocessed the 5' RACE reads with MiXCR, giving one entry per CDR3 protein. The repertoire holds about 730,000 distinct CDR3 sequences, over 20% seen once, with around 4.4% in the top ten. The sample was also reused in another study, on T cells expressing NK-cell markers.

Sequencing was carried out using PBMCs. These TCRs come from a woman under 30 in good health.

This clonotype was counted between two and nine times. The CDR3 DNA is TGCAGTGCTAGAGCGGGAGCCCCCCTAAACTACGAGCAGTACTTC. It specifies CSARAGAPLNYEQYF. V and J are TRBV20-1 and TRBJ2-7; possible D gene TRBD2, 6 bases. V lost 1 base to trimming and J lost 3 bases, with 16 bases between them. Germline CDR1 is DFQATT and CDR2 is SNEGSKA (reference sequence). The length of the CDR3 is 15 residues.

This clonotype occurred a few times. This sequence joins TRBV12-3 or TRBV12-4 and TRBJ1-3; D possibly corresponds to TRBD1 (5 bases). The CDR3 has 14 residues. Trimming took 7 bases from V and 3 from J, leaving 13 bases between them. The CDR3 sequence is CASTWGGGGNTIYF. The CDR3 bases are TGTGCCAGCACGTGGGGGGGAGGTGGAAACACCATATATTTT.

This chain uses TRBV6-1 with TRBJ2-1, with 10 bases fitting TRBD1. The V and J ends lost 6 bases and 8 bases, in that order; junction bases with no gene match: 10. The germline V gene has CDR1 MNHNS and CDR2 SASEGT. This CDR3 is 15 amino acids long. DNA of the CDR3: TGTGCCAGCAGCGACAGGGGGCCCCCAGGCGATGAGCAGTTCTTC. Its translation is CASSDRGPPGDEQFF.

The sample holds a few counts of this clonotype. This chain uses TRBV21-1 with TRBJ2-1; TRBD2, the table's D call, was not compared with the DNA. TRBV21-1 is an annotated pseudogene. The CDR3 covers 16 residues. CDR3 sequence: CASSKGFSGRYNEQFF. The CDR3 DNA is TGTGCCAGCAGCAAAGGCTTTAGCGGGAGATACAATGAGCAGTTCTTC.

The chain uses TRBV20-1 and TRBJ2-5; tentatively, D is TRBD2 (6 bases). Trimming removed 3 bases at V and 0 bases at J, with 11 bases between. Germline assignment: CDR1 DFQATT and CDR2 SNEGSKA (reference sequence). This CDR3 has 14 amino acids. CDR3 residues: CSASERTNQETQYF. CDR3 nucleotide sequence: TGCAGTGCTAGTGAAAGGACTAACCAAGAGACCCAGTACTTC.

The V and J genes are TRBV7-2 and TRBJ2-3; 8 bases are shared with TRBD2. In germline, CDR1 is SGHTA, CDR2 FQGNSA. The CDR3 is 14 residues long. V gave up 4 bases and J gave up 4 bases; unmatched junction bases: 4. CDR3 amino acids: CASSSNSGADTQYF. CDR3 nucleotides: TGTGCCAGCAGCTCCAATAGCGGGGCAGATACGCAGTATTTT.

The chain has TRBV2 and TRBJ2-7; D is undetermined. The CDR3 covers 14 residues. V was shortened by 3 bases and J by 3 bases, with 12 bases between the two germline ends. CDR1 and CDR2 (germline): SNHLY, FYNNEI. Here the CDR3 DNA reads TGTGCCAGCAGTGATGGGCAGCCTTTCTACGAGCAGTACTTC. This gives the protein CASSDGQPFYEQYF.

This clonotype was detected only a few times. The gene calls are TRBV5-1 and TRBJ2-5; TRBD2 might be the D (5 bases). There are 15 residues in the CDR3. Per germline, CDR1 SGHRS and CDR2 YFSETQ. Trimming took 1 base from V and 1 from J, leaving 11 bases between them. CDR3 residues: CASSLISGPQETQYF. The CDR3 DNA reads TGCGCCAGCAGCTTGATCAGCGGTCCCCAAGAGACCCAGTACTTC.

The chain links TRBV2 to TRBJ2-3, with D perhaps matching TRBD2 (5 bases). The V end was cut by 6 bases, the J end by 3 bases, with 28 bases between. Germline CDR1 reads SNHLY; CDR2 reads FYNNEI. The CDR3 has 19 residues. CDR3 DNA sequence: TGTGCCAGCAGCTATCGAGGGCCATACTCTTCGCCCCCGACAGATACGCAGTATTTT. It translates to CASSYRGPYSSPPTDTQYF. Full variable domain (remainder filled in from reference TRBV2 and TRBJ2-3): EPEVTQTPSHQVTQMGQEVILRCVPISNHLYFYWYRQILGQKVEFLVSFYNNEISEKSEIFDDQFSVERPDGSNFTLKIRSTKLEDSAMYFCASSYRGPYSSPPTDTQYFGPGTRLTVL.

This clonotype appeared a few times. This chain uses TRBV5-1 with TRBJ2-2, with 9 bases fitting TRBD2. The V gene end was trimmed by 1 base and the J gene end by 3 bases; junction bases not matched to a gene: 4. The CDR3 sequence is 16 residues long. Germline V CDR1 and CDR2: SGHRS, YFSETQ. CDR3 DNA sequence: TGCGCCAGCAGCTTGAGGACTAGCGTCGACACCGGGGAGCTGTTTTTT. Translated: CASSLRTSVDTGELFF.

The chain couples TRBV20-1 to TRBJ1-5, with TRBD1 matching over 8 bases. The germline gives CDR1 DFQATT, CDR2 SNEGSKA (reference sequence). The CDR3 is 12 amino acids. The CDR3 spells CRAGGAGQPQHF. In nucleotides, the CDR3 is TGCAGGGCAGGGGGCGCAGGTCAGCCCCAGCATTTT.

This clonotype was seen many times. A junction boundary mismatches the germline segment, possibly from a read error. The chain links TRBV15 to TRBJ2-4, with D uncertain. Germline V CDR1 and CDR2: LNHNV, YYDKDF (reference sequence). This CDR3 has 14 residues. CDR3 region: CATSGDPGVNIQYF. The CDR3 DNA follows: TGTGCCACCAGCGGAGACCCAGGAGTAAACATTCAGTACTTC.

This clonotype was counted only a few times. This chain links TRBV20-1 with TRBJ2-3; D remains ambiguous. The V gene's germline CDR1 is DFQATT and CDR2 SNEGSKA (reference sequence). V gave up 0 bases and J gave up 2 bases, with 9 bases separating them. The CDR3 is made up of 14 amino acids. Written as DNA, the CDR3 is TGCAGTGCTAGAGATCGACATTCCACAGATACGCAGTATTTT. Its translation: CSARDRHSTDTQYF.

This clonotype was observed a handful of times. V and J are TRBV25-1 and TRBJ2-7; 7 positions agree with TRBD1. V was pared by 6 bases and J by 4 bases, with 12 bases of the junction left unmatched. The CDR3 has 15 residues. Germline V gene lookup returns CDR1 MGHDK and CDR2 SYGVNS. The CDR3, as DNA: TGTGCCAGCAGCGATACGACAGGGTTAACTTACGAGCAGTACTTC. As protein: CASSDTTGLTYEQYF.

The rearrangement links TRBV11-2 to TRBJ2-1; D not certain. Per germline, CDR1 SGHAT and CDR2 FQNNGV. CDR3 length: 12 residues. Trimming removed 8 bases from V and 9 bases from J, with 14 bases in between. CDR3 nucleotides: TGTGCCAGCGGTAGCCGTAGTGTTGAGCAGTTCTTC. It codes for CASGSRSVEQFF. The full variable domain, rest sourced from reference TRBV11-2 and TRBJ2-1, is EAGVAQSPRYKIIEKRQSVAFWCNPISGHATLYWYQQILGQGPKLLIQFQNNGVVDDSQLPKDRFSAERLKGVDSTLKIQPAKLEDSAVYLCASGSRSVEQFFGPGTRLTVL.

This clonotype was picked up many times. The chain uses TRBV7-9 and TRBJ1-1; D is undetermined. The CDR3 has 11 amino acids. Per the germline V gene, CDR1 is SEHNR and CDR2 is FQNEAQ (reference sequence). Trimming pared 1 base from V and 5 bases from J, leaving 2 bases between. Here the CDR3 reads CASSLETEAFF. The CDR3 DNA reads TGTGCCAGCAGCTTAGAAACTGAAGCTTTCTTT.

V and J are TRBV6-5 and TRBJ2-7; a possible D gene is TRBD2 (5 bases). The CDR3 contains 15 residues. Trimming pared 0 bases from V and 9 bases from J, leaving 18 bases between. Per the germline V gene, CDR1 is MNHEY and CDR2 is SVGAGI. The CDR3 protein is CASSYSSPPGIGQYF. CDR3 nucleotide sequence: TGTGCCAGCAGTTACTCGAGTCCCCCGGGAATCGGGCAGTACTTC.

The chain is built from TRBV11-3 and TRBJ2-1; 15 bases fit TRBD2. Germline loops: CDR1 SGHNT, CDR2 YENEEA. The CDR3 consists of 15 residues. Trimming took 5 bases from V and 8 from J; bases not matched to a gene: 4. The DNA for the CDR3 is TGTGCCAGCAGCCGCCGGACTAGCGGGGGGGATGAGCAGTTCTTC. It translates to CASSRRTSGGDEQFF.

The sample holds a few counts of this clonotype. The J gene is TRBJ2-6, the V gene TRBV3-1, with unresolved D. This CDR3 has 13 residues. V shed 8 bases and J shed 1 base, with 6 bases lying between them. Germline V gives CDR1 LGHDT, CDR2 YNNKEL (reference sequence). This chain's CDR3 is CASANSGANVLTF. CDR3 DNA sequence: TGTGCCAGCGCGAATTCTGGGGCCAACGTCCTGACTTTC.

This clonotype was observed a few times. This chain uses TRBV10-3 with TRBJ2-7, with TRBD2 matching 7 bases. The CDR3 spans 12 residues. The germline gives CDR1 ENHRY, CDR2 SYGVKD. Losses at the gene ends were 11 bases for V and 6 bases for J; bases not matched to a gene: 10. CDR3 DNA sequence: TGTGCCGTAACGGGAGGCTGGGGCGAGCAGTACTTC. It is translated as CAVTGGWGEQYF.